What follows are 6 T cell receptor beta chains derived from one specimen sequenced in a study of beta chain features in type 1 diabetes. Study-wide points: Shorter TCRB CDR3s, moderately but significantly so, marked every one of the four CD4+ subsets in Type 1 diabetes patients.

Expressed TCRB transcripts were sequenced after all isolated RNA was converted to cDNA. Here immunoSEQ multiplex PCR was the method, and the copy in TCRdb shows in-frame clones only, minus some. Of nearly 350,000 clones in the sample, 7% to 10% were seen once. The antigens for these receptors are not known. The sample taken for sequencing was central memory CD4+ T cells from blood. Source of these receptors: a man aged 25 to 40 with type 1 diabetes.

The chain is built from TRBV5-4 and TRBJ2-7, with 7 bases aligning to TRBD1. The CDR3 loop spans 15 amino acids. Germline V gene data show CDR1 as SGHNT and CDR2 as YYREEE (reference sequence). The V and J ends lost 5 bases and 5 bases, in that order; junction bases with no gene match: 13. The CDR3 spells CASRDPVTGSDEQYF. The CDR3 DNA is TGTGCCAGCAGGGACCCGGTGACAGGGTCGGACGAGCAGTACTTC. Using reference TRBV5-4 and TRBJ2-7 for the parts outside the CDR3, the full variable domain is ETGVTQSPTHLIKTRGQQVTLRCSSQSGHNTVSWYQQALGQGPQFIFQYYREEENGRGNFPPRFSGLQFPNYSSELNVNALELDDSALYLCASRDPVTGSDEQYFGPGTRLTVT.

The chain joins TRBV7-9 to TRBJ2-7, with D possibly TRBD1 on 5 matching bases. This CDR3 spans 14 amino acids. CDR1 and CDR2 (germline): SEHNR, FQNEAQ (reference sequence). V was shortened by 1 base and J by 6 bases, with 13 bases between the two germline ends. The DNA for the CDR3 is TGTGCCAGCAGCTTAGAGGCCAGGGCGGCCGAGCAGTACTTC. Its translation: CASSLEARAAEQYF.

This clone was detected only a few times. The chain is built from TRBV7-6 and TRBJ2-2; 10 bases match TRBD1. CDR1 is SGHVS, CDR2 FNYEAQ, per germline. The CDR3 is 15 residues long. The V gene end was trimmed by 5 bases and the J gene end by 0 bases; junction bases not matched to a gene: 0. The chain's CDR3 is CASSGTGANTGELFF. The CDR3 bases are TGTGCCAGCAGCGGGACAGGGGCGAACACCGGGGAGCTGTTTTTT.

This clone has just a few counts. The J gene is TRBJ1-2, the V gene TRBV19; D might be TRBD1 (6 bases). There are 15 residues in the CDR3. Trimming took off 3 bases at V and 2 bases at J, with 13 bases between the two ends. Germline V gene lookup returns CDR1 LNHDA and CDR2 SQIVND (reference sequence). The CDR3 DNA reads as TGTGCCAGTAGTATTCCGACAGGCGAAAACTATGGCTACACCTTC. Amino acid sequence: CASSIPTGENYGYTF.

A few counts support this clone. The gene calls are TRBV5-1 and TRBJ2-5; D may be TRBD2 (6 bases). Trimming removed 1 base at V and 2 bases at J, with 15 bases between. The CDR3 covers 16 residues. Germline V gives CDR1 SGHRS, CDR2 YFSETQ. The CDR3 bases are TGCGCCAGCAGCTTGAGCGGGTTTTACCGTCAAGAGACCCAGTACTTC. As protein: CASSLSGFYRQETQYF.

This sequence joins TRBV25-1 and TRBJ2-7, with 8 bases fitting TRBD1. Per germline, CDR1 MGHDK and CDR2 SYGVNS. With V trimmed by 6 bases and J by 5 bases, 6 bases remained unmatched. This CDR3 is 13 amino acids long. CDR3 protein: CASSRTGTHEQYF. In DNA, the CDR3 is TGTGCCAGCAGCAGGACAGGGACCCACGAGCAGTACTTC.